Presented here are 12 T cell receptor beta chains from one specimen sequenced in a study of blood T cell repertoires in COVID-19 (TCRdb year 2020). The protocol used for the library was the immunoSEQ multiplex PCR assay. TCRdb took over this immuneACCESS table, retaining in-frame rearrangements with V and J assigned. Such tables are incomplete; in checked studies, under half of the missing clones stem from an unresolved V gene, and the remainder is unexplained. The sample has 100,000 to 150,000 clones on record, around 89% of them singletons. More than 15% of the sample rests with the top ten. Sample: peripheral blood. The receptors originated from a man aged 45-65 years with active or convalescent COVID-19.

This rearrangement joins TRBV7-8 to TRBJ2-3; 7 bases match TRBD2. V shed 3 bases, J shed 6 bases, and the junction held 0 bases outside the gene matches. Looked up from germline, CDR1 is SGHVS and CDR2 is FQNEAQ. The CDR3 totals 12 residues. The CDR3 nucleotides are TGTGCCAGCAGCTTCGGGAGGGATACGCAGTATTTT. Translating gives CASSFGRDTQYF.

The rearrangement uses TRBV15 and TRBJ2-3; the match to TRBD1 covers 8 bases. Germline values: CDR1 LNHNV, CDR2 YYDKDF (reference sequence). J was trimmed by 8 bases and V by 0 bases; bases with no gene match: 16. The CDR3 has 18 residues. The CDR3 sequence: CATSRDRGGQGAFGTQYF. The CDR3 nucleotides read TGTGCCACCAGCAGAGATCGTGGAGGACAGGGAGCCTTCGGTACGCAGTATTTT.

The chain carries TRBV11-2 and TRBJ1-2, with TRBD1 matching 7 bases. The J segment lost 7 bases and the V segment lost 5 bases, leaving 19 bases of the junction unmatched. Germline V gene lookup returns CDR1 SGHAT and CDR2 FQNNGV. CDR3 size: 17 residues. The CDR3 reads CASSASPGTAQRIGYTF. The CDR3, as DNA: TGTGCCAGCAGCGCCAGTCCCGGGACAGCCCAAAGGATTGGCTACACCTTC.

This chain links TRBV7-6 with TRBJ2-2, with unresolved D. The CDR3 extends over 13 amino acids. Trimming stripped 0 bases from V and 4 bases from J, with 3 bases between. CDR1 is SGHVS, CDR2 FNYEAQ, per germline. The CDR3 protein is CASSLARTGELFF. The CDR3 DNA reads TGTGCCAGCAGCTTAGCGCGCACCGGGGAGCTGTTTTTT.

The rearrangement links TRBV5-5 to TRBJ1-4; TRBD1 might be the D (6 bases). This CDR3 region has 18 residues. Germline CDR1 SGHKS, CDR2 YYEKEE (reference sequence). Trimming took 0 bases from V and 5 from J, leaving 20 bases between them. The CDR3 DNA reads as TGTGCCAGCAGCTTGGCTTTCGATCCCGGACAGCCAAATGAAAAACTGTTTTTT. Residues: CASSLAFDPGQPNEKLFF.

The chain is built from TRBV28 and TRBJ2-5, with D perhaps matching TRBD2 (6 bases). The V gene's germline CDR1 is MDHEN and CDR2 SYDVKM. The CDR3 has 13 amino acids. Trimming pared 3 bases from V and 7 bases from J, leaving 12 bases between. CDR3 sequence reads: CASSFGLGGTQYF. The CDR3 coding sequence is TGTGCCAGCAGTTTCGGGCTCGGGGGGACCCAGTACTTC.

The chain couples TRBV24-1 to TRBJ2-1; 12 bases align to TRBD2. The V gene end was trimmed by 3 bases and the J gene end by 7 bases; junction bases not matched to a gene: 9. CDR3 length: 17 amino acids. CDR1 is KGHDR, CDR2 SFDVKD, per germline. CDR3 sequence reads: CATSDESTSGRSNEQFF. The DNA of the CDR3 is TGTGCCACCAGTGATGAATCCACTAGCGGGAGGTCAAATGAGCAGTTCTTC.

The V call is TRBV6-5, the J call TRBJ1-2, with D possibly TRBD1 on 6 matching bases. This CDR3 is 14 amino acids long. The germline V gene has CDR1 MNHEY and CDR2 SVGAGI. With 2 bases removed from V and 4 bases from J, the gap between germline ends came to 11 bases. The CDR3 nucleotides are TGTGCCAGCAGTTACAAGGGGGAAAGCTATGGCTACACCTTC. Amino acid sequence: CASSYKGESYGYTF.

This chain joins TRBV3-1 (or the pseudogene TRBV3-2) and TRBJ1-5; TRBD1 aligns across 7 bases. With V trimmed by 4 bases and J by 6 bases, 9 bases remained unmatched. This CDR3 has 15 amino acids. Per the germline V gene, CDR1 is LGHDT and CDR2 is YNNKEL (reference sequence). In DNA, the CDR3 is TGTGCCAGCAGCCTTCGACAGGGTCCCGGTCAGCCCCAGCATTTT. This sequence encodes CASSLRQGPGQPQHF.

The V call is TRBV12-3 or TRBV12-4, the J call TRBJ2-1; tentatively, D is TRBD2 (5 bases). V lost 8 bases, J lost 6 bases, and 14 bases lay in between. The CDR3 totals 13 residues. The CDR3 sequence is CASSSGNGNEQFF. For the CDR3, the DNA is TGTGCCAGCTCGAGCGGTAACGGCAATGAGCAGTTCTTC.

The chain has TRBV2 and TRBJ2-1; 13 bases map to TRBD2. This CDR3 is built from 15 residues. Looked up from germline, CDR1 is SNHLY and CDR2 is FYNNEI. With 7 bases clipped from V and 10 bases from J, the junction kept 10 bases outside the gene matches. The CDR3 DNA is TGTGCCAGCACTTTCTGGACTAGCGGGAGTGGCGAGCAGTTCTTC. It is translated as CASTFWTSGSGEQFF. Full variable domain (missing parts from reference TRBV2 and TRBJ2-1): EPEVTQTPSHQVTQMGQEVILRCVPISNHLYFYWYRQILGQKVEFLVSFYNNEISEKSEIFDDQFSVERPDGSNFTLKIRSTKLEDSAMYFCASTFWTSGSGEQFFGPGTRLTVL.

The chain employs TRBV27 and TRBJ2-7, with D possibly TRBD2 on 6 matching bases. Trimming left V 3 bases short and J 3 bases short, with 12 bases between. The germline CDR1 and CDR2 sequences are MNHEY and SMNVEV (reference sequence). The CDR3 length is 14 residues. This CDR3 is CASSFLASIYEQYF. The CDR3 DNA reads as TGTGCCAGCAGTTTTCTAGCGAGTATCTACGAGCAGTACTTC.